This T cell receptor beta chain emerged from a study of blood T cell dynamics during melanoma immunotherapy. The overall study: Patients with metastatic melanoma got pembrolizumab or nivolumab-ipilimumab as first-line care. The study, taken as a whole, reports: It remained unknown if the driving T cell clones were melanoma-specific. Disease-control patients' PBMC repertoires became either more clonal or more diverse at W3.

In the case of this clone: Its antigen is not identified.

The protocol was immunoSEQ multiplex PCR, while the TCRdb copy is restricted to in-frame clones and leaves out a portion. The sample lists approximately 28,000 clones; around 80% were seen once. The time point denotes: week 3, after first cycle of checkpoint inhibitor. No patient had earlier systemic cancer treatment, concurrent immunosuppressants, or another active cancer. The CDR3 covers 11 residues. Trimming shortened V by 6 bases and J by 6 bases, and 9 bases separated the two germline ends. Germline V CDR1 and CDR2: MNHNS, SASEGT. The sequence came from a human donor with melanoma. The sample consisted of blood, taken from a patient treated with checkpoint blockade. The chain employs TRBV6-1 and TRBJ2-7; D is uncertain. The CDR3: CASRHKLEQYF. The CDR3 region has the DNA TGTGCCAGCAGACACAAACTCGAGCAGTACTTC.